This T cell receptor (beta chain) emerged from a study of blood T cell repertoires in COVID-19. Whole-study context: Sources were T cells, B-cell-depleted T cells, or PBMCs; the material itself was cDNA or gDNA.

In the original workflow: Quantification of nucleated cells was approximated via reference gene primer amplification. The assay was immunoSEQ multiplex PCR, and TCRdb's table has in-frame clones only and misses some. From that table come the V and J calls and clone size; the DNA was used to work out D and trimming. The sample has under 350,000 clones; 80% to 90% are singletons. The V gene lost 4 bases and the J gene lost 5 bases, with 8 bases spanning the gap. Germline CDR1 and CDR2: SNHLY and FYNNEI. This CDR3 comprises 12 residues. The clonotype comes from a woman aged 40-49 years with acute COVID-19. The sequenced sample consisted of PBMCs or T cells enriched from blood (not recorded which). V and J are TRBV2 and TRBJ1-2; no clear D. The CDR3 bases are TGTGCCAGCAGTGGTCCAGTTTATGGCTACACCTTC. This gives the protein CASSGPVYGYTF. Full variable domain (rest looked up from reference TRBV2 and TRBJ1-2): EPEVTQTPSHQVTQMGQEVILRCVPISNHLYFYWYRQILGQKVEFLVSFYNNEISEKSEIFDDQFSVERPDGSNFTLKIRSTKLEDSAMYFCASSGPVYGYTFGSGTRLTVV.